A selection of T cell receptor beta chains follows, all from one sample in a study of cytomegalovirus exposure and HLA in healthy donors. Sequenced by immunoSEQ multiplex PCR; TCRdb stores in-frame clones only, minus some. The sample comprises about 140,000 clones, about four fifths of which are singletons, and 4% to 5.5% rests with the top ten. Sequencing was carried out using PBMCs. The receptors stem from a man aged 25 to 40 in good health. CDR3s include the opening cysteine and the closing phenylalanine or tryptophan. The D gene is left open where the match is weak. Not every row has a clone size; where given, it reads once, few, many or a size class.

V gene	clone size	D gene	J gene	CDR3 protein	CDR3 DNA
TRBV7-2	few	-	TRBJ1-1	CASSSTPGLEAFF	TGTGCCAGCAGCTCCACCCCTGGACTTGAAGCTTTCTTT
TRBV9	-	-	TRBJ2-5	CASSYGARSEETQYF	TGTGCCAGCAGTTACGGAGCGCGGTCGGAAGAGACCCAGTACTTC
TRBV29-1	-	-	TRBJ2-2	CSGFRGTGELFF	TGCAGCGGGTTCAGGGGAACCGGGGAGCTGTTTTTT
TRBV7-6	-	-	TRBJ2-7	CASSLAGGDRFEQYF	TGTGCCAGCAGCTTAGCTGGCGGGGATCGGTTCGAGCAGTACTTC
TRBV28	-	-	TRBJ1-1	CASSLSGGNSEAFF	TGTGCCAGCAGTTTATCTGGGGGGAACTCTGAAGCTTTCTTT
TRBV29-1	-	TRBD2	TRBJ2-7	CSAIAGGSYEQYF	TGCAGCGCAATAGCGGGAGGCTCCTACGAGCAGTACTTC
TRBV28	few	-	TRBJ1-2	CASSLFGQGQYYGYTF	TGTGCCAGCAGTTTATTTGGGCAGGGGCAATATTATGGCTACACCTTC
TRBV27	few	-	TRBJ2-6	CASSLSRRGSGANVLTF	TGTGCCAGCAGTTTATCAAGGAGGGGCTCCGGGGCCAACGTCCTGACTTTC
TRBV5-1	-	TRBD2	TRBJ2-3	CASSLGLAATDTQYF	TGCGCCAGCAGCTTGGGGCTAGCGGCCACAGATACGCAGTATTTT
TRBV5-6	-	-	TRBJ2-5	CASSPPGWYQETQYF	TGTGCCAGCAGCCCCCCCGGGTGGTACCAAGAGACCCAGTACTTC
TRBV29-1	-	TRBD2	TRBJ2-7	CSVADPGTSGMYEQYF	TGCAGCGTTGCAGACCCCGGGACTAGCGGAATGTACGAGCAGTACTTC
TRBV2	-	-	TRBJ1-1	CASRQNTEAFF	TGTGCCAGCCGACAGAACACTGAAGCTTTCTTT
TRBV11-2	once	-	TRBJ1-3	CASSPPGGNTIYF	TGTGCCAGCAGCCCGCCGGGAGGAAACACCATATATTTT
TRBV7-9	-	TRBD2	TRBJ2-1	CASSFFRLAGGGEQFF	TGTGCCAGCAGCTTTTTTCGTCTAGCGGGAGGAGGTGAGCAGTTCTTC
TRBV7-2	-	-	TRBJ1-5	CASSSLSGFQPQHF	TGTGCCAGCAGCAGTCTGTCCGGGTTTCAGCCCCAGCATTTT
TRBV6-5	once	TRBD1	TRBJ1-6	CASSYDRGSPLHF	TGTGCCAGCAGTTACGACAGGGGCTCACCCCTCCACTTT
TRBV28	-	-	TRBJ2-3	CASAVVAPDTQYF	TGTGCCAGCGCGGTTGTGGCCCCAGATACGCAGTATTTT
TRBV19	-	-	TRBJ2-1	CASSRAASGGGYNEQFF	TGTGCCAGTAGTAGAGCTGCTTCAGGGGGAGGCTACAATGAGCAGTTCTTC
TRBV7-9	-	TRBD1	TRBJ1-3	CASSLDGTGSGNTIYF	TGTGCCAGCAGCTTAGACGGGACAGGGTCTGGAAACACCATATATTTT
TRBV5-1	few	TRBD1	TRBJ1-1	CASSPREGANTEAFF	TGCGCCAGCAGCCCCCGAGAGGGGGCAAACACTGAAGCTTTCTTT
TRBV18	-	-	TRBJ2-1	CASSTEYNEQFF	TGTGCCAGCTCGACAGAATACAATGAGCAGTTCTTC
TRBV30	-	-	TRBJ2-1	CARSEGKVLNNEQFF	TGTGCCCGCTCGGAGGGAAAAGTCTTAAACAATGAGCAGTTCTTC
TRBV10-3	-	-	TRBJ2-7	CAILTSSSGEQYF	TGTGCCATCCTGACCTCCTCCTCCGGGGAGCAGTACTTC
TRBV18	-	TRBD2	TRBJ2-1	CASSPGGGGTFNEQFF	TGTGCCAGCTCACCGGGCGGCGGGGGGACCTTTAATGAGCAGTTCTTC
TRBV7-9	few	-	TRBJ1-2	CASSVGTDYGYTF	TGTGCCAGCAGCGTTGGGACTGACTATGGCTACACCTTC
TRBV7-9	-	-	TRBJ1-3	CAPRESSGSTIYF	TGTGCCCCTAGGGAGAGCTCTGGAAGCACCATATATTTT
TRBV29-1	-	TRBD2	TRBJ2-7	CSVTSGRAYEQYF	TGCAGCGTCACTAGCGGGAGGGCCTACGAGCAGTACTTC
TRBV6-5	-	-	TRBJ2-7	CASSEAKLLEQYF	TGTGCCAGCAGTGAAGCGAAGCTCCTCGAGCAGTACTTC